This T cell receptor (beta chain) is from a study of shared clonotypes between healthy human individuals. Germline assignment: CDR1 KGHSH and CDR2 LQKENI. The CDR3 covers 17 residues. Deletions cut 0 bases from V and 1 base from J, with 13 bases between. This table comes from immunoSEQ multiplex PCR, and its TCRdb copy is limited to in-frame clones, with some not included. The data contain approximately 740,000 clones, almost 95% of them singletons. Naive CD8 cells comprised CD45RO-negative, CCR7-positively selected cells, excluding terminally differentiated effector memory CD45RA+ cells. Those who donated, Caucasian adults without exception, all lived in Nashville, Tennessee. In its sample, this clone was seen once.

The J gene is TRBJ1-5, the V gene TRBV18; the D is unclear. Sequenced: naive CD8+ T cells sorted from blood. The source of this sequence is a young man in good health. The CDR3 region has the DNA TGTGCCAGCTCACCACCGCCCAGGAAAGGGAGCAATCAGCCCCAGCATTTT. Protein product: CASSPPPRKGSNQPQHF.